A single sample is the source of the 24 T cell receptor beta chains below, sequenced in a study of cytomegalovirus exposure and HLA in healthy donors. PCR used 60 Vbeta primers and 13 Jbeta primers. Assay: immunoSEQ multiplex PCR; the TCRdb copy retains only in-frame clones and omits some. The sample carries fewer than 150,000 clones, around 72% recorded once. The specimen was PBMCs. All receptors derive from a human donor in good health.

The J gene is TRBJ2-4, the V gene TRBV5-5; a weak D match, TRBD1 (7 bases). The CDR3 spans 16 residues. Trimming removed 0 bases at V and 0 bases at J, with 10 bases between. From germline, CDR1 is SGHKS and CDR2 YYEKEE (reference sequence). The CDR3 loop reads CASSLGQGLAKNIQYF. The CDR3, as DNA: TGTGCCAGCAGCTTGGGACAGGGACTAGCCAAAAACATTCAGTACTTC.

This sequence joins TRBV4-1 and TRBJ1-5; no reliable D call. The V gene lost 0 bases and the J gene lost 0 bases, with 9 bases spanning the gap. CDR1 is MGHRA, CDR2 YSYEKL, per germline. The CDR3 extends over 16 amino acids. CDR3 loop: CASSQESGYSNQPQHF. CDR3 nucleotide sequence: TGCGCCAGCAGCCAAGAGAGCGGCTATAGCAATCAGCCCCAGCATTTT.

The chain carries TRBV5-1 and TRBJ2-6, with D possibly TRBD1 on 6 matching bases. The CDR3 is made up of 15 amino acids. V gave up 4 bases and J gave up 0 bases, with 8 bases separating them. CDR1 and CDR2 from the germline V gene are SGHRS and YFSETQ. CDR3 in DNA: TGCGCCAGCAGCACGACAGGCTCTGGGGCCAACGTCCTGACTTTC. Its translation: CASSTTGSGANVLTF.

The chain couples TRBV6-5 to TRBJ1-1, with D unresolved. The CDR3 consists of 14 residues. Germline assignment: CDR1 MNHEY and CDR2 SVGAGI. The germline V and J ends were trimmed by 2 bases and 8 bases, with 15 bases remaining between them. CDR3 bases: TGTGCCAGCAGTTACACAACCGCCCTGCCCGAAGCTTTCTTT. Its protein product is CASSYTTALPEAFF.

The chain recombines TRBV6-5 with TRBJ1-3; D perhaps matches TRBD1 (5 bases). Germline V gives CDR1 MNHEY, CDR2 SVGAGI. V shed 6 bases and J shed 0 bases, with 12 bases lying between them. This CDR3 spans 15 amino acids. In DNA, the CDR3 is TGTGCCAGCAGGGAAAAGGACATCTCTGGAAACACCATATATTTT. It translates to CASREKDISGNTIYF.

This chain connects TRBV10-3 to TRBJ2-7, with no clear D. CDR1 and CDR2 from the germline V gene are ENHRY and SYGVKD. This CDR3 is built from 15 residues. V was shortened by 4 bases and J by 6 bases, with 19 bases between the two germline ends. The CDR3 is CAISGSEKIPTEQYF. The CDR3 DNA sequence: TGTGCCATCAGTGGAAGTGAGAAGATCCCCACCGAGCAGTACTTC.

Only one count was recorded for this clone. The CDR3 loop is CAWTRENTEAFF. The CDR3 DNA is TGTGCCTGGACCAGGGAGAACACTGAAGCTTTCTTT. This chain joins TRBV30 and TRBJ1-1, with D perhaps matching TRBD1 (5 bases). V was cut by 4 bases and J by 1 base, with 7 bases left in between. The CDR3 is 12 residues long. Germline CDR1 is GTSNPN and CDR2 is SVGIG (reference sequence).

This sequence joins TRBV2 and TRBJ2-1, with TRBD2 matching 7 bases. Germline CDR1 SNHLY, CDR2 FYNNEI. The CDR3 is 15 amino acids. With V trimmed by 9 bases and J by 6 bases, 14 bases remained unmatched. CDR3 nucleotide sequence: TGTGCCAGTACCGCCGGGACCTCGGGGGGCAATGAGCAGTTCTTC. This codes for CASTAGTSGGNEQFF.

This clone was detected only once. The CDR3 reads CASSHIPGQGGYGYTF. In DNA form, the CDR3 reads TGTGCCAGCAGCCATATACCCGGACAGGGCGGCTATGGCTACACCTTC. The V and J genes are TRBV27 and TRBJ1-2; TRBD1 aligns across 8 bases. J gave up 4 bases and V 6 bases, and 13 bases lay outside the gene matches. Germline lookup yields CDR1 MNHEY and CDR2 SMNVEV (reference sequence). The CDR3 spans 16 residues.

V gene TRBV5-1 combines with J gene TRBJ2-7; TRBD2 matches 11 bases. Germline V gene sequence: CDR1 SGHRS, CDR2 YFSETQ. The CDR3 is made up of 17 amino acids. The V segment lost 3 bases and the J segment 1 base; nucleotides outside the gene matches: 9. The CDR3 DNA reads TGCGCCAGCAGCTCGTCCCCCTCTAGCGGGGGGTCCTACGAGCAGTACTTC. This encodes CASSSSPSSGGSYEQYF.

The chain couples TRBV10-3 to TRBJ2-3; 9 bases agree with TRBD1. Germline CDR1 ENHRY, CDR2 SYGVKD. The CDR3 totals 13 residues. With 7 bases clipped from V and 4 bases from J, the junction kept 3 bases outside the gene matches. The CDR3 coding sequence is TGTGCCATCAAGGGACAGGGCGCAGATACGCAGTATTTT. It encodes CAIKGQGADTQYF.

This chain uses TRBV5-3 with TRBJ2-3; D is uncertain. TRBV5-3 is flagged as an ORF with uncertain function. Trimming stripped 4 bases from V and 4 bases from J, with 13 bases between. This CDR3 is built from 14 residues. The CDR3 DNA follows: TGTGCCAGAAGCCCGCGTCTTATGGCAGATACGCAGTATTTT. Amino acids: CARSPRLMADTQYF.

The genes are TRBV6-1 and TRBJ1-2, with TRBD1 matching 7 bases. After removal of 5 bases from V and 4 bases from J, the junction contained 4 bases not matched to a gene. The CDR3 contains 13 residues. The germline V gene has CDR1 MNHNS and CDR2 SASEGT. For the CDR3, the DNA is TGTGCCAGCAGTTCGACAGGGACCTATGGCTACACCTTC. This sequence encodes CASSSTGTYGYTF.

This chain connects TRBV2 to TRBJ1-5, with D maybe TRBD1 (6 bases). CDR1 is SNHLY and CDR2 is FYNNEI in the germline V gene. V dropped 8 bases and J dropped 0 bases, with 8 bases sitting between them. The CDR3 totals 13 residues. This CDR3 reads CASRQDSNQPQHF. For the CDR3, the DNA is TGTGCCAGCCGACAGGATAGCAATCAGCCCCAGCATTTT.

The chain is built from TRBV18 and TRBJ2-7; 8 nucleotides agree with TRBD2. CDR3 length equals 14 residues. J lost 5 bases, V lost 5 bases, and 8 bases had no gene match. In germline, CDR1 is KGHSH, CDR2 LQKENI. This CDR3 is CASSTRGESDEQYF. Written as DNA, the CDR3 is TGTGCCAGCTCAACGCGGGGGGAGAGTGACGAGCAGTACTTC.

The chain is built from TRBV21-1 and TRBJ2-2; the DNA was not compared with TRBD1, the D call given in the table. TRBV21-1 is recorded as a pseudogene. The CDR3 length is 16 residues. Written as DNA, the CDR3 is TGTGCCAGCAGCCTACACGACAGGGGGCGGACCGGGGAGCTGTTTTTT. Amino acid sequence: CASSLHDRGRTGELFF.

The gene calls are TRBV30 and TRBJ2-2; 8 nucleotides align to TRBD2. This CDR3 spans 18 amino acids. Unmatched junction bases numbered 10, after V lost 0 bases and J lost 1 base. Germline CDR1 is GTSNPN and CDR2 is SVGIG (reference sequence). This chain's CDR3 is CAWSVSASGLKNTGELFF. The CDR3 coding sequence is TGTGCCTGGAGTGTATCGGCTAGCGGGCTAAAGAACACCGGGGAGCTGTTTTTT.

This chain joins TRBV10-2 and TRBJ2-7; 9 positions agree with TRBD1. V lost 9 bases, J lost 5 bases, and 5 bases stayed unmatched. The CDR3 sequence is 12 residues long. Germline V gene lookup returns CDR1 WSHSY and CDR2 SAAADI. CDR3 region: CASQDRGDEQYF. The CDR3, as DNA: TGCGCCAGTCAGGACAGGGGCGACGAGCAGTACTTC.

This clone was observed a handful of times. This chain connects TRBV4-1 to TRBJ1-3; D uncertain. V was shortened by 2 bases and J by 7 bases, with 15 bases between the two germline ends. Germline CDR1 is MGHRA and CDR2 is YSYEKL. The CDR3 length is 15 residues. CDR3 region: CASSQPGMTSNTIYF. DNA for the CDR3: TGCGCCAGCAGCCAACCCGGGATGACGAGCAACACCATATATTTT.

This sequence joins TRBV28 and TRBJ1-5; perhaps TRBD1 as D (6 bases). Germline CDR1 MDHEN, CDR2 SYDVKM. The CDR3 has 15 residues. The V gene lost 3 bases and the J gene lost 7 bases, with 16 bases spanning the gap. The CDR3 loop is CASSFRGGARQPQHF. The CDR3 DNA reads as TGTGCCAGCAGTTTTCGAGGGGGGGCTCGGCAGCCCCAGCATTTT. The full variable domain, rest sourced from reference TRBV28 and TRBJ1-5, is DVKVTQSSRYLVKRTGEKVFLECVQDMDHENMFWYRQDPGLGLRLIYFSYDVKMKEKGDIPEGYSVSREKKERFSLILESASTNQTSMYLCASSFRGGARQPQHFGDGTRLSIL.

The V gene is TRBV9, the J gene TRBJ2-7; 10 positions agree with TRBD1. This CDR3 contains 18 residues. Germline V gene lookup returns CDR1 SGDLS and CDR2 YYNGEE. Trimming cost V 3 bases and J 0 bases; bases outside gene matches: 12. The CDR3 DNA reads as TGTGCCAGCAGCGCCAACCCCCGGACAGGGGGAGGCTCCTACGAGCAGTACTTC. This gives the protein CASSANPRTGGGSYEQYF.

This sequence joins TRBV6-5 and TRBJ2-2, with D maybe TRBD2 (6 bases). Germline-derived CDR1 and CDR2 are MNHEY and SVGAGI. The CDR3 totals 13 residues. Trimming left V 6 bases short and J 7 bases short, with 12 bases between. CDR3 DNA sequence: TGTGCCAGCAGGCCTCGGGGAGGCGGGGAGCTGTTTTTT. Encoded protein: CASRPRGGGELFF.

About this clone: One junction end does not reproduce the germline sequence, and a read error may be involved. The CDR3 nucleotides are TGTGCCAGCGCACCAACAACGGGGGGCACTGAAGCTTTCTTT. It is translated as CASAPTTGGTEAFF. The chain has TRBV18 and TRBJ1-1, with D possibly matching TRBD1 (5 bases). CDR1 KGHSH and CDR2 LQKENI come from the germline V gene. The CDR3 loop spans 14 amino acids.

The chain employs TRBV13 and TRBJ2-3, with 10 bases lining up with TRBD2. The CDR3 extends over 16 amino acids. J lost 5 bases, V lost 6 bases, and 11 bases had no gene match. From germline, CDR1 is PRHDT and CDR2 FYEKMQ (reference sequence). The DNA for the CDR3 is TGTGCCAGCAGACCCGGGACTAGCGCTTTGGGAGATACGCAGTATTTT. Translating gives CASRPGTSALGDTQYF.